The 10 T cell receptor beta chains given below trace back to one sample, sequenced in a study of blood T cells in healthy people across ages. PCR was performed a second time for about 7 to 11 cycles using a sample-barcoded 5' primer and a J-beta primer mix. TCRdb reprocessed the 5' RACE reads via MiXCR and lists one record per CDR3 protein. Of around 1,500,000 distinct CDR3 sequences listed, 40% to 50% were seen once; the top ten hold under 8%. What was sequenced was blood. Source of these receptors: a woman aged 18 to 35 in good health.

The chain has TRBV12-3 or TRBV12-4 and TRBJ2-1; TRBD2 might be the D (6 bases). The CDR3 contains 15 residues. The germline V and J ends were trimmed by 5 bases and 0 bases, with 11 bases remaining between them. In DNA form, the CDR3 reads TGTGCCAGCAGTAGGAGGGCGGTCTCCTACAATGAGCAGTTCTTC. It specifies CASSRRAVSYNEQFF.

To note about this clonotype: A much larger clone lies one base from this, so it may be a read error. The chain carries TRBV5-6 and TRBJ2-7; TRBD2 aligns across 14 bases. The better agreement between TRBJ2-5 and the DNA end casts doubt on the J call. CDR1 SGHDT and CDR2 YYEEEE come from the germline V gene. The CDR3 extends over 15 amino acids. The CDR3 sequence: CASSMGLAGEETQYF. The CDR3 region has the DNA TGTGCCAGCAGCATGGGACTAGCGGGAGAAGAGACCCAGTACTTC.

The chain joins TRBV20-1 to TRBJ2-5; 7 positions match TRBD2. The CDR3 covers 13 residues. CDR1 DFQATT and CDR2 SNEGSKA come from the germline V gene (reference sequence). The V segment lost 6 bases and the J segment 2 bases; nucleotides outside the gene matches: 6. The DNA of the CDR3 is TGCAGTGCAGACGATAGCGGGCAAGAGACCCAGTACTTC. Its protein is CSADDSGQETQYF.

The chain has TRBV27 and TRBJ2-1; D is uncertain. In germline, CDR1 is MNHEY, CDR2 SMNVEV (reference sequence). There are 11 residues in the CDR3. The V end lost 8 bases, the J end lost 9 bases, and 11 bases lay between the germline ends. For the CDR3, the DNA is TGTGCCAGCCGAAGGGCATCTGAGCAGTTCTTC. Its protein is CASRRASEQFF.

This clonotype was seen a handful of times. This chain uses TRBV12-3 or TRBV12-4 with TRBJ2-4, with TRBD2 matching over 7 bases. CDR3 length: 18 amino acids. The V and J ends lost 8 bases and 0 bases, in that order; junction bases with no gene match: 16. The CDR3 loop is CASLPRSSGSLAKNIQYF. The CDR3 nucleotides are TGTGCCAGCTTACCCCGTTCTAGCGGAAGCTTAGCCAAAAACATTCAGTACTTC.

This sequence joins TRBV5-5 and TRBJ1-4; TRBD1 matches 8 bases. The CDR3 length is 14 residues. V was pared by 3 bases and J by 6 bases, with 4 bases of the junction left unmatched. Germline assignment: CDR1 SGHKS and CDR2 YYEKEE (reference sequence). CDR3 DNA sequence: TGTGCCAGCAGCTCACAGGGGGGGGATGAAAAACTGTTTTTT. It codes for CASSSQGGDEKLFF.

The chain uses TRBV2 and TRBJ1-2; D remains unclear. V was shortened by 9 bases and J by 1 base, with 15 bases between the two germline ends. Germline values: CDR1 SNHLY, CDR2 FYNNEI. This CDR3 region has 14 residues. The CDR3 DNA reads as TGTGCCAGGGGCCGGGCCGAGGTTAACTATGGCTACACCTTC. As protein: CARGRAEVNYGYTF.

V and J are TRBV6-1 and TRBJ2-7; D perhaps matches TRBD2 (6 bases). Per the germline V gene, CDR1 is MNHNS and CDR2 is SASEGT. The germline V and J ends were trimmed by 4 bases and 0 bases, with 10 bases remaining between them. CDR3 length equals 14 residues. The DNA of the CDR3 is TGTGCCAGCAGTGCAGCGGGTGACTCCTACGAGCAGTACTTC. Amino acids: CASSAAGDSYEQYF.

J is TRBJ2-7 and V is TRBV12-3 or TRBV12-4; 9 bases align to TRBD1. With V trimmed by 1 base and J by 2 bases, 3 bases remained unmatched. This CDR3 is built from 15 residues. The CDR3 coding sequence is TGTGCCAGCAGTTTAGGGAGACAGGGGGCCTACGAGCAGTACTTC. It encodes CASSLGRQGAYEQYF.

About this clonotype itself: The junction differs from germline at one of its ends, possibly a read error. CDR3 coding DNA: TGTGCCTGCAGGGGACTAGCGGGGCCACTTCAAGAGACCCAGTACTTC. It translates to CACRGLAGPLQETQYF. V gene TRBV27 combines with J gene TRBJ2-5, with TRBD2 identical over 13 bases. This CDR3 comprises 16 residues. CDR1 is MNHEY, CDR2 SMNVEV, per germline (reference sequence).